A selection of T cell receptor beta chains follows, all from one sample in a study of preoperative IRX-2 immunotherapy in early breast cancer. Repertoires were generated with immunoSEQ multiplex PCR, while TCRdb's copy carries only in-frame clones and drops some. The sample has about 7,700 clones; more than 75% are singletons. Here the sequenced sample was tumor tissue, taken after IRX-2 immunotherapy. The receptors stem from a human donor with breast cancer. Each CDR3 is given with its conserved first and last residue. The D gene is left open where the match is weak. Size tells how often a clone was seen (once, few, many) or the class of an expanded clone, and some rows leave it out.

CDR3 protein: CASWAHGAGAYNEQFF; CDR3 DNA: TGTGCCAGCTGGGCCCACGGAGCGGGGGCTTACAATGAGCAGTTCTTC; clone size: -; J gene: TRBJ2-1; V gene: TRBV10-3; D gene: TRBD2
CDR3 protein: CASSIDRSSYEQYF; CDR3 DNA: TGTGCCAGTAGTATCGACAGGAGCTCCTACGAGCAGTACTTC; clone size: once; J gene: TRBJ2-7; V gene: TRBV19; D gene: -
CDR3 protein: CASSRLRANSGANVLTF; CDR3 DNA: TGTGCCAGCAGCCGTCTCAGGGCTAACTCTGGGGCCAACGTCCTGACTTTC; clone size: -; J gene: TRBJ2-6; V gene: TRBV14; D gene: -
CDR3 protein: CASSPGRQDYGYTF; CDR3 DNA: TGTGCCAGCTCACCTGGGAGGCAGGATTATGGCTACACCTTC; clone size: medium-sized; J gene: TRBJ1-2; V gene: TRBV18; D gene: -
CDR3 protein: CASSRGSNQPQHF; CDR3 DNA: TGTGCCAGCAGTCGAGGAAGCAATCAGCCCCAGCATTTT; clone size: -; J gene: TRBJ1-5; V gene: TRBV25-1; D gene: -
CDR3 protein: CSVEEGGGETQYF; CDR3 DNA: TGCAGCGTTGAGGAGGGCGGCGGGGAGACCCAGTACTTC; clone size: -; J gene: TRBJ2-5; V gene: TRBV29-1; D gene: -
CDR3 protein: CASTAGGLTKSSYEQYF; CDR3 DNA: TGTGCCAGCACAGCGGGGGGCCTTACAAAAAGCTCCTACGAGCAGTACTTC; clone size: -; J gene: TRBJ2-7; V gene: TRBV6-8; D gene: TRBD2
CDR3 protein: CAWRDGSYGYTF; CDR3 DNA: TGTGCCTGGAGGGACGGGAGCTATGGCTACACCTTC; clone size: -; J gene: TRBJ1-2; V gene: TRBV30; D gene: -
CDR3 protein: CASSDPGQGRPKRSQYF; CDR3 DNA: TGTGCCAGCAGCGATCCGGGACAGGGGAGGCCAAAGAGGTCCCAGTACTTC; clone size: -; J gene: TRBJ2-5; V gene: TRBV6-8; D gene: TRBD1
CDR3 protein: CASSEGGSIYEQYF; CDR3 DNA: TGTGCCAGCAGTGAAGGGGGCAGCATCTACGAGCAGTACTTC; clone size: -; J gene: TRBJ2-7; V gene: TRBV6-1; D gene: -
CDR3 protein: CASSLGQGDQPQHF; CDR3 DNA: TGCGCCAGCAGCCTAGGACAGGGGGATCAGCCCCAGCATTTT; clone size: -; J gene: TRBJ1-5; V gene: TRBV23-1; D gene: TRBD1
CDR3 protein: CASSIYTENTEAFF; CDR3 DNA: TGTGCCAGTAGTATCTACACAGAGAACACTGAAGCTTTCTTT; clone size: once; J gene: TRBJ1-1; V gene: TRBV19; D gene: -
CDR3 protein: CASPSGNTIYF; CDR3 DNA: TGTGCCAGTCCGTCTGGAAACACCATATATTTT; clone size: -; J gene: TRBJ1-3; V gene: TRBV19; D gene: -
CDR3 protein: CASEGQAGGYGYTF; CDR3 DNA: TGTGCCAGTGAAGGACAGGCAGGGGGCTATGGCTACACCTTC; clone size: -; J gene: TRBJ1-2; V gene: TRBV19; D gene: TRBD1
CDR3 protein: CASASGDTQYF; CDR3 DNA: TGTGCCAGTGCCTCAGGAGATACGCAGTATTTT; clone size: few; J gene: TRBJ2-3; V gene: TRBV19; D gene: -
CDR3 protein: CASSIGERYEQYF; CDR3 DNA: TGTGCCAGTAGTATCGGAGAGAGATACGAGCAGTACTTC; clone size: -; J gene: TRBJ2-7; V gene: TRBV19; D gene: -